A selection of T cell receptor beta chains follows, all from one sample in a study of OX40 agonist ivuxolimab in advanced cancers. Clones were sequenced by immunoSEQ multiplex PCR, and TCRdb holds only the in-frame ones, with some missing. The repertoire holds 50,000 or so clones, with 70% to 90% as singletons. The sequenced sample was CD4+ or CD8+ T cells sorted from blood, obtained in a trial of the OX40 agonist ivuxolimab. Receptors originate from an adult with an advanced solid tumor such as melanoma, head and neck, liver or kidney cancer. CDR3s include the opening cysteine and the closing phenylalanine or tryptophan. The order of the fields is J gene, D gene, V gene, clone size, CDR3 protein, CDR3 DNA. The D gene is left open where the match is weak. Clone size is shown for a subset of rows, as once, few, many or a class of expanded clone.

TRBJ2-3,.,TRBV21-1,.,CASSKDRGYTQYF,TGTGCCAGCAGCAAGGACAGGGGTTATACGCAGTATTTT
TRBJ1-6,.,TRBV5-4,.,CASSEQRMSNSPLHF,TGTGCCAGCAGCGAACAGCGTATGTCGAATTCACCCCTCCACTTT
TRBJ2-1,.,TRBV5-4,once,CASSLNSKDEQFF,TGTGCCAGCAGCTTGAACAGTAAGGATGAGCAGTTCTTC
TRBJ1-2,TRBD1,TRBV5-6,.,CASSFRTGNGYTF,TGTGCCAGCAGCTTTAGGACAGGGAATGGCTACACCTTC
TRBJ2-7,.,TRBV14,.,CASSQDDIYEQYF,TGTGCCAGCAGCCAAGACGACATCTACGAGCAGTACTTC
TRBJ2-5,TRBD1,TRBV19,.,CASTGQGVETQYF,TGTGCCAGCACTGGTCAGGGGGTAGAGACCCAGTACTTC
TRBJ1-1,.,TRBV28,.,CASALQGRPEAFF,TGTGCCAGCGCATTGCAGGGGCGACCTGAAGCTTTCTTT
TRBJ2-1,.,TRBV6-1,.,CASSEMSHEQFF,TGTGCCAGCAGTGAAATGAGCCATGAGCAGTTCTTC
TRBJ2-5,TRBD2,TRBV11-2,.,CASSLVRLAGGKETQYF,TGTGCCAGCAGCTTAGTTCGGCTAGCGGGGGGCAAAGAGACCCAGTACTTC
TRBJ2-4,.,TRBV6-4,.,CASRDGNYWGRSIQYF,TGTGCCAGCAGGGATGGGAACTATTGGGGGCGTAGCATTCAGTACTTC
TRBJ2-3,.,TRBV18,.,CASSPPFSDTQYF,TGTGCCAGCTCACCACCCTTCTCAGATACGCAGTATTTT
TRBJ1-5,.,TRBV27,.,CASSLSRGVGNQPQHF,TGTGCCAGCAGTTTATCGCGGGGGGTGGGCAATCAGCCCCAGCATTTT
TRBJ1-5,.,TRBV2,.,CASSVGDTGNQPQHF,TGTGCCAGCAGTGTGGGGGACACCGGCAATCAGCCCCAGCATTTT
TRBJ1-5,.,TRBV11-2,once,CASSPLDSNQPQHF,TGTGCCAGCAGCCCACTCGACAGCAATCAGCCCCAGCATTTT
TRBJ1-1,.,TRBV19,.,CASTVGLTATEAFF,TGTGCCAGTACCGTGGGCCTCACAGCAACAGAAGCTTTCTTT
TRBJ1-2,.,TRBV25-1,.,CASSESGQIFGYTF,TGTGCCAGCAGTGAATCGGGACAAATCTTTGGCTACACCTTC
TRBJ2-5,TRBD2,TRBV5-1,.,CASSLLAGDQETQYF,TGCGCCAGCAGCTTGCTAGCGGGGGATCAGGAGACCCAGTACTTC
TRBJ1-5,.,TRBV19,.,CASSIGGTYSNQPQHF,TGTGCCAGTAGTATTGGGGGGACTTATAGCAATCAGCCCCAGCATTTT
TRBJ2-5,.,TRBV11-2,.,CASSLAGSETQYF,TGTGCCAGCAGCCTCGCGGGGTCAGAGACCCAGTACTTC
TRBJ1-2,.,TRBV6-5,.,CASSSHVGRGYTF,TGTGCCAGCAGTTCCCATGTGGGGCGCGGCTACACCTTC
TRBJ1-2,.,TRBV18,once,CASSPTGEYLYGYTF,TGTGCCAGCTCACCAACCGGAGAGTACCTATATGGCTACACCTTC
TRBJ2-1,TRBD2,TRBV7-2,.,CASGVAGALSYNEQFF,TGTGCCAGCGGAGTAGCGGGGGCCCTCTCCTACAATGAGCAGTTCTTC
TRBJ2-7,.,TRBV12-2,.,CASRLKNRVVAEESYEQYF,TGTGCAAGTCGCTTAAAGAATCGGGTAGTCGCGGAAGAGTCCTACGAGCAGTACTTC
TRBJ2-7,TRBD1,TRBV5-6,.,CASSFYSGGQGDTYEQYF,TGTGCCAGCAGTTTTTACTCCGGGGGACAGGGGGACACCTACGAGCAGTACTTC
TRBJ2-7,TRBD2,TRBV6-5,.,CASTDLAGRSYEQYF,TGTGCCAGCACCGACCTAGCGGGAAGGTCCTACGAGCAGTACTTC
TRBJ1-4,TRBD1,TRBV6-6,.,CASSYSGGGGEKLFF,TGTGCCAGCAGTTACTCTGGAGGGGGCGGTGAAAAACTGTTTTTT
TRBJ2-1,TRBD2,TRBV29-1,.,CSATRGLAYNEQFF,TGCAGCGCAACACGGGGACTAGCCTACAATGAGCAGTTCTTC
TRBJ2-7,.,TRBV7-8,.,CASSPKGEQYF,TGTGCCAGCAGCCCCAAGGGGGAGCAGTACTTC
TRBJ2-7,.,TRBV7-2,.,CASSLGGFYEQYF,TGTGCCAGCAGCTTAGGTGGGTTCTACGAGCAGTACTTC
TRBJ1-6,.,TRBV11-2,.,CASSSITGNNSPLHF,TGTGCCAGCAGCTCGATCACAGGGAACAATTCACCCCTCCACTTT
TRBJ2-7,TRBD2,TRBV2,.,CASRRLAWDYEQYF,TGTGCCAGCAGGAGACTAGCTTGGGACTACGAGCAGTACTTC
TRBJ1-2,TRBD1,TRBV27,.,CASSARPSGQGLYGYTF,TGTGCCAGCAGTGCCCGCCCCTCGGGACAGGGACTCTATGGCTACACCTTC
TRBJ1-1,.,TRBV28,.,CASRSVNTEAFF,TGTGCCAGCAGGTCAGTGAACACTGAAGCTTTCTTT
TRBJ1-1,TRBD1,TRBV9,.,CASSPRGTGGYWAFF,TGTGCCAGCAGCCCCCGCGGGACAGGGGGTTATTGGGCTTTCTTT
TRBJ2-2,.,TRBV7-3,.,CASSVTGTGELFF,TGTGCCAGCAGCGTGACCGGTACCGGGGAGCTGTTTTTT
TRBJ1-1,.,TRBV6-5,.,CASSYSSWDSNTEAFF,TGTGCCAGCAGTTACTCTTCTTGGGACTCGAACACTGAAGCTTTCTTT
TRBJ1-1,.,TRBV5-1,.,CASTPQWQNTEAFF,TGCGCCAGCACGCCCCAGTGGCAGAACACTGAAGCTTTCTTT
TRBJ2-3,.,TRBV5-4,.,CASSGGGLGSKDTQYF,TGTGCCAGCAGCGGGGGGGGGCTAGGGTCAAAAGATACGCAGTATTTT
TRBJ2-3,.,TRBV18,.,CASSPRKGPGSTDTQYF,TGTGCCAGCTCACCACGAAAAGGCCCTGGAAGCACAGATACGCAGTATTTT
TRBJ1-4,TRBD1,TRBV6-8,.,CATTSTDRDRDEKLFF,TGTGCCACAACCTCGACTGACCGGGACAGGGATGAAAAACTGTTTTTT
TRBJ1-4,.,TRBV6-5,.,CASSYSGAESEKLFF,TGTGCCAGCAGTTACTCGGGGGCGGAAAGTGAAAAACTGTTTTTT
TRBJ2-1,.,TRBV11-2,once,CASSLGTTVRLLNEQFF,TGTGCCAGCAGCTTAGGGACGACAGTGCGATTATTAAATGAGCAGTTCTTC
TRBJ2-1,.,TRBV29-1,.,CSGESSYNEQFF,TGCAGCGGAGAGAGCTCCTACAATGAGCAGTTCTTC
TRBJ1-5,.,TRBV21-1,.,CASSKERDRVRSNQPQHF,TGTGCCAGCAGCAAAGAGAGGGACAGGGTACGGAGCAATCAGCCCCAGCATTTT
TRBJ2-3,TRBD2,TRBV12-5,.,CASGSSGTSGRAYTDTQYF,TGTGCTAGTGGTTCCTCCGGGACTAGCGGGAGGGCCTACACAGATACGCAGTATTTT
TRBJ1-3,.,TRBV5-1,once,CASSLAPGYPGNTIYF,TGCGCCAGCAGCTTGGCCCCAGGGTATCCTGGAAACACCATATATTTT
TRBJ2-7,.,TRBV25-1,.,CASSATGIRVGYEQYF,TGTGCCAGCAGTGCAACAGGGATTCGGGTCGGGTACGAGCAGTACTTC
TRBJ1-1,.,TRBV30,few,CAWSVRTATEAFF,TGTGCCTGGAGTGTACGTACAGCCACTGAAGCTTTCTTT